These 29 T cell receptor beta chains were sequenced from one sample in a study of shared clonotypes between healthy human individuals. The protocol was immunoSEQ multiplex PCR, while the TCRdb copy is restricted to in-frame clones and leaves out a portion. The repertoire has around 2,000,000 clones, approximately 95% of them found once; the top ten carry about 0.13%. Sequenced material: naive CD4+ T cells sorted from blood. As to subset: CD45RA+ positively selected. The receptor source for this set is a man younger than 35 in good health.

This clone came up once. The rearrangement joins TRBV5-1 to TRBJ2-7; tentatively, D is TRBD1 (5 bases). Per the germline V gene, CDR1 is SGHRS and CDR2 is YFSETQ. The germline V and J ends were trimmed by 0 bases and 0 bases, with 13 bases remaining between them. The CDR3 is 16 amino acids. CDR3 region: CASSLVGRVSSYEQYF. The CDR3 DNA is TGCGCCAGCAGCTTGGTAGGCAGGGTGAGCTCCTACGAGCAGTACTTC.

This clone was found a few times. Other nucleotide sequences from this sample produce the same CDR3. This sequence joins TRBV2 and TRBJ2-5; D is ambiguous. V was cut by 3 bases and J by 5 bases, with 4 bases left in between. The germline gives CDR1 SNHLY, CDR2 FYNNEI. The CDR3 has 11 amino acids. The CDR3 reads CASSEGETQYF. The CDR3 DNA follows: TGTGCCAGCAGTGAGGGGGAGACCCAGTACTTC.

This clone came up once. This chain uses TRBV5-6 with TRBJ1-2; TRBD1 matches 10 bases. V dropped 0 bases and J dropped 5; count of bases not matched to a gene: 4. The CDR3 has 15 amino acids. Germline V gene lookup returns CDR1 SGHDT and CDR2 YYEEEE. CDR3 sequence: CASSLVDRGSYGYTF. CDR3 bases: TGTGCCAGCAGCTTGGTGGACAGGGGGTCTTATGGCTACACCTTC.

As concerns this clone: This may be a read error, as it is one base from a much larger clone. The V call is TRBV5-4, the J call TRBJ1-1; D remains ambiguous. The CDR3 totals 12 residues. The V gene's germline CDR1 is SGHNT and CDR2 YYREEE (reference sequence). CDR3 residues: CTSRRPNTEAFF. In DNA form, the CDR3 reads TGTACCAGCAGGAGGCCTAACACTGAAGCTTTCTTT.

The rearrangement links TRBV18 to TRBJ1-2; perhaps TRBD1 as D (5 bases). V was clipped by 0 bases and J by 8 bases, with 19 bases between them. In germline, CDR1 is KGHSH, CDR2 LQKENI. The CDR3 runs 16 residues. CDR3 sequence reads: CASSPPVDGGGGGYTF. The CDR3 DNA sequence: TGTGCCAGCTCACCACCGGTCGACGGGGGGGGTGGCGGCTACACCTTC. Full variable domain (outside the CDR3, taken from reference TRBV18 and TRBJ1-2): NAGVMQNPRHLVRRRGQEARLRCSPMKGHSHVYWYRQLPEEGLKFMVYLQKENIIDESGMPKERFSAEFPKEGPSILRIQQVVRGDSAAYFCASSPPVDGGGGGYTFGSGTRLTVV.

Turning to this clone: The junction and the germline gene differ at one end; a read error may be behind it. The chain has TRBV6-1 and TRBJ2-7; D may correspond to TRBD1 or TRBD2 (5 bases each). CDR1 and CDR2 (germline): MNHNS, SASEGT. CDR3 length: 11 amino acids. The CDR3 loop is CASSEQGAEHF. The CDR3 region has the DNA TGTGCCAGCAGTGAACAGGGAGCCGAGCACTTC.

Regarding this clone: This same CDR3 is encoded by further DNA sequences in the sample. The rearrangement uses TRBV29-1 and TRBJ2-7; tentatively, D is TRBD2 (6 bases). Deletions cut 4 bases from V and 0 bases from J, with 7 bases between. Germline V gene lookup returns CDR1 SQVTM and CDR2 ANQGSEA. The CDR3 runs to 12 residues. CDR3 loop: CSVGRDSYEQYF. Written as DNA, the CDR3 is TGCAGCGTTGGGCGGGACTCCTACGAGCAGTACTTC.

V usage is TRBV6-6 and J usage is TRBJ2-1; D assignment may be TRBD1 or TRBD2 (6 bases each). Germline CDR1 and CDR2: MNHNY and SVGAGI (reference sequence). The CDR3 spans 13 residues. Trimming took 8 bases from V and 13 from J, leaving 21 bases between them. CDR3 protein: CASGDGGISKQFF. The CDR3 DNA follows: TGTGCCAGCGGGGACGGGGGCATCTCGAAACAGTTCTTC.

The CDR3 bases are TGTGCCAGCTCACCAGCGACAGGGATGGACTATGGCTACACCTTC. This translates into CASSPATGMDYGYTF. The rearrangement uses TRBV18 and TRBJ1-2; TRBD1 aligns across 7 bases. The CDR3 consists of 15 residues. From germline, CDR1 is KGHSH and CDR2 LQKENI. J lost 3 bases, V lost 2 bases, and 6 bases had no gene match.

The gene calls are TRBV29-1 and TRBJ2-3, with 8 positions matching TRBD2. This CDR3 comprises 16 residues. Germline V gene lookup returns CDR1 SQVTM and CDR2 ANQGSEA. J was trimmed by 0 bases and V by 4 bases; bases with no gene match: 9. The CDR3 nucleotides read TGCAGCGTTGTGGGCGGGAGGCCCACTAGCACAGATACGCAGTATTTT. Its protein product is CSVVGGRPTSTDTQYF.

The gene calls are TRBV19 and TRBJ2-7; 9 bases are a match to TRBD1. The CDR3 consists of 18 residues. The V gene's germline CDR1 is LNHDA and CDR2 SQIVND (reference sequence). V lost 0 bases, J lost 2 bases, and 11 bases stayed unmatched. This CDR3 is CASSIDLFRDRAAYEQYF. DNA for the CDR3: TGTGCCAGTAGTATAGATCTATTTAGGGACAGGGCGGCCTACGAGCAGTACTTC.

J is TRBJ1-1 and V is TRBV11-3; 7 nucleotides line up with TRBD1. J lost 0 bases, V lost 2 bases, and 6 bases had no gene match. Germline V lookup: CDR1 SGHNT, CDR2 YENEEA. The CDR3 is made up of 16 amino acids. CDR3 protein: CASSLRTGVMNTEAFF. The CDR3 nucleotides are TGTGCCAGCAGCTTACGGACAGGCGTCATGAACACTGAAGCTTTCTTT.

This chain's CDR3 is CASSLTNQGYDYTF. In DNA, the CDR3 is TGTGCCAGCAGCCTCACCAACCAGGGTTACGACTACACCTTC. The J gene is TRBJ1-2, the V gene TRBV7-9, with TRBD1 as a possible D gene (5 bases). Germline CDR1 is SEHNR and CDR2 is FQNEAQ (reference sequence). The CDR3 extends over 14 amino acids. V gave up 5 bases and J gave up 10 bases, with 20 bases separating them.

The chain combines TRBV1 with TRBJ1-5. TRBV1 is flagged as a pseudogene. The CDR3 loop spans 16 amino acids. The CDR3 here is CTSSQLPKEDNQPQHF. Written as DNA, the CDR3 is TGCACCAGCAGCCAATTACCTAAAGAGGACAATCAGCCCCAGCATTTT.

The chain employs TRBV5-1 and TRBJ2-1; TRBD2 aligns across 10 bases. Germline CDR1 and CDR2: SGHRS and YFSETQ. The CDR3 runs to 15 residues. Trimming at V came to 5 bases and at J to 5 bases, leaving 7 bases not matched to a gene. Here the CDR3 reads CASSFGTSANNEQFF. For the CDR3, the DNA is TGCGCCAGCAGTTTCGGGACTAGCGCGAACAATGAGCAGTTCTTC.

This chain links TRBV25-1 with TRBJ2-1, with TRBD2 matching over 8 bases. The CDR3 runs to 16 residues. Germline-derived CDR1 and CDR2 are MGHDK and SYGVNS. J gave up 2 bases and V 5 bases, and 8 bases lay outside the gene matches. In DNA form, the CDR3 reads TGTGCCAGCAGTTCCCTAGCGGGTGAACCCTACAATGAGCAGTTCTTC. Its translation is CASSSLAGEPYNEQFF.

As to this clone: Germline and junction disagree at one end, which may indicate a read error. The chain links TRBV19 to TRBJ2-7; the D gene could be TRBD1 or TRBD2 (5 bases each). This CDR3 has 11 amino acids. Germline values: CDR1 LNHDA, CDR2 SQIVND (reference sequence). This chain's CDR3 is CASSTPGPRNF. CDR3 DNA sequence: TGTGCCAGTAGTACGCCGGGACCACGGAACTTC.

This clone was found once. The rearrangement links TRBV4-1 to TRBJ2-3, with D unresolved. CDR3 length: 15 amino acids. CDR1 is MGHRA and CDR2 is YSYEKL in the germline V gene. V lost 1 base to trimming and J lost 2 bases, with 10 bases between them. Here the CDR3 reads CASSQVGQNTDTQYF. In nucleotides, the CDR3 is TGCGCCAGCAGCCAAGTAGGGCAGAACACAGATACGCAGTATTTT.

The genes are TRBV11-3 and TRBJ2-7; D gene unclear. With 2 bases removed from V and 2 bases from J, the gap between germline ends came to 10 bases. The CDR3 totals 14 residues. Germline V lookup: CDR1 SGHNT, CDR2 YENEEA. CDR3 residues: CASSLTPTAYEQYF. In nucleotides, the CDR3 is TGTGCCAGCAGCTTAACCCCTACAGCCTACGAGCAGTACTTC.

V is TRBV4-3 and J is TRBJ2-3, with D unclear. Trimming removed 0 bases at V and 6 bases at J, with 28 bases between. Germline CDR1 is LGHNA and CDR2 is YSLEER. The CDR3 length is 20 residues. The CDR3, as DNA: TGCGCCAGCAGCCAAGACGAGAACAGTTTCGTTTTGGGGTTAGACGATACGCAGTATTTT. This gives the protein CASSQDENSFVLGLDDTQYF.

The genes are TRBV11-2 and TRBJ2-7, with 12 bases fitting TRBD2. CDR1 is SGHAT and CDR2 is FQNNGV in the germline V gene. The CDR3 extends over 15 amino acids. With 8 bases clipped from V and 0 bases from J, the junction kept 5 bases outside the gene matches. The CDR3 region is CASRTSGVPSYEQYF. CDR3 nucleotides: TGTGCCAGCCGGACTAGCGGGGTTCCCTCCTACGAGCAGTACTTC.

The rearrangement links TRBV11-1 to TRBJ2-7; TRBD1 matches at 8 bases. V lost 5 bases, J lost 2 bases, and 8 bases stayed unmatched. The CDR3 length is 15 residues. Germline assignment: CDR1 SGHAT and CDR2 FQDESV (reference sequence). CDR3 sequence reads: CASSQPSQGAYEQYF. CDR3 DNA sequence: TGTGCCAGCAGCCAACCATCACAGGGGGCCTACGAGCAGTACTTC.

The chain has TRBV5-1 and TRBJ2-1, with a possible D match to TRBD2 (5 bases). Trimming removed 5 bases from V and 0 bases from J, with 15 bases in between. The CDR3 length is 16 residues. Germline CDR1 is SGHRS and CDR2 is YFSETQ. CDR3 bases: TGCGCCAGCAGTTCTGACGGACGGGACTCCTACAATGAGCAGTTCTTC. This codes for CASSSDGRDSYNEQFF.

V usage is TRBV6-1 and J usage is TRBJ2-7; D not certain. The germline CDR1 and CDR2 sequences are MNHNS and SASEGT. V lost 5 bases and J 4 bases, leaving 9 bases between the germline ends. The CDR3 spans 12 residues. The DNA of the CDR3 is TGTGCCAGCAGTCTTTCGGGTTACGAGCAGTACTTC. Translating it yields CASSLSGYEQYF.

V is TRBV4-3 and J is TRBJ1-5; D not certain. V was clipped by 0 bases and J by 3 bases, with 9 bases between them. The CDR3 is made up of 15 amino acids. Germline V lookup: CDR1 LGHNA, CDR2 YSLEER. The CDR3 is CASSQDQGSNQPQHF. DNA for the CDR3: TGCGCCAGCAGCCAAGATCAAGGGTCCAATCAGCCCCAGCATTTT.

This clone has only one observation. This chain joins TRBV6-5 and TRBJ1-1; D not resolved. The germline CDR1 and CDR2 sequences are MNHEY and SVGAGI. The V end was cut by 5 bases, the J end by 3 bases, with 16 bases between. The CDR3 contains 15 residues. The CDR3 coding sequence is TGTGCCAGCAGTCCCATCGGGTCCAAGTACACTGAAGCTTTCTTT. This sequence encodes CASSPIGSKYTEAFF.

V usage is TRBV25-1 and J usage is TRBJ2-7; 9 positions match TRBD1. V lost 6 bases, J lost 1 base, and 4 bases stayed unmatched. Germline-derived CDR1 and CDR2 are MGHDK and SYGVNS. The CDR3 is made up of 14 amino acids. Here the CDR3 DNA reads TGTGCCAGCAGAGAGACAGGGGGGTCCTACGAGCAGTACTTC. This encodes CASRETGGSYEQYF.

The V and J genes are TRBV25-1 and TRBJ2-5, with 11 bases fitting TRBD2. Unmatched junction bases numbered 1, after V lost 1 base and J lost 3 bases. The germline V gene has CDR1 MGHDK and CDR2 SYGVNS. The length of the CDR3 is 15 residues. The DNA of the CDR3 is TGTGCCAGCAGTGAATCGGGACTAGCGGAAGAGACCCAGTACTTC. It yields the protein CASSESGLAEETQYF.

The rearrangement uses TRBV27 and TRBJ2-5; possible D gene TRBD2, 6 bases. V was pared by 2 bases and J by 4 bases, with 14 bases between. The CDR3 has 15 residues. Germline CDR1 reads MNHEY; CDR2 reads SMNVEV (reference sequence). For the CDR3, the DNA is TGTGCCAGCAGTTTACGGGGACTGGCTCGAGAGACCCAGTACTTC. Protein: CASSLRGLARETQYF.